These T cell receptor beta chains were read from a single sample in a study of cytomegalovirus exposure and HLA in healthy donors. The method was immunoSEQ multiplex PCR; TCRdb's version includes in-frame clones alone and lacks a portion of them. The table records about 140,000 clones, approximately 82% of them present only once. The sequencing sample was made of PBMCs. Every receptor here comes from a woman between 35 and 50 years old in good health and CMV-seronegative. CDR3s include the opening cysteine and the closing phenylalanine or tryptophan. The D gene is left open where the match is weak. Only part of the rows carry a size: once, few, many, or a class if the clone is expanded.

TRBD2,.,TRBJ2-7,TRBV7-9,CASSRLAEIYEQYF,TGTGCCAGCAGCCGACTAGCGGAGATCTACGAGCAGTACTTC
.,.,TRBJ1-1,TRBV7-2,CASSLGLSNTEAFF,TGTGCCAGCAGCTTAGGGCTGTCGAACACTGAAGCTTTCTTT
.,few,TRBJ1-1,TRBV25-1,CASSGTLNTEAFF,TGTGCCAGCAGCGGGACATTGAACACTGAAGCTTTCTTT
TRBD2,.,TRBJ2-5,TRBV19,CASSSRTSGRGRETQYF,TGTGCCAGTAGTAGCCGGACTAGCGGGAGAGGGAGAGAGACCCAGTACTTC
TRBD2,.,TRBJ2-7,TRBV27,CASSLFPSGAYEQYF,TGTGCCAGCAGTTTGTTTCCTAGCGGTGCCTACGAGCAGTACTTC
.,.,TRBJ1-2,TRBV5-6,CASSSSGTRRYGYTF,TGTGCCAGCAGCTCCTCCGGGACTAGACGCTATGGCTACACCTTC
.,.,TRBJ1-1,TRBV5-6,CASSFTRGWETEAFF,TGTGCCAGCAGCTTTACCAGGGGATGGGAAACTGAAGCTTTCTTT
.,.,TRBJ2-7,TRBV19,CASSAGIAESSSYEQYF,TGTGCCAGTAGTGCGGGTATAGCGGAGTCGAGCTCCTACGAGCAGTACTTC
TRBD2,.,TRBJ2-7,TRBV11-2,CASSDGLAGVISYEQYF,TGTGCCAGCAGCGACGGACTAGCGGGAGTTATTAGTTACGAGCAGTACTTC
.,.,TRBJ2-3,TRBV4-1,CASSPSGVASTDTQYF,TGCGCCAGCAGCCCCTCCGGGGTAGCTAGCACAGATACGCAGTATTTT
.,once,TRBJ1-2,TRBV4-2,CASSQGSGDGYTF,TGTGCCAGCAGCCAAGGGTCAGGGGATGGCTACACCTTC
TRBD2,.,TRBJ2-1,TRBV7-9,CASERENEQFF,TGTGCCAGCGAGCGGGAAAATGAGCAGTTCTTC
.,.,TRBJ2-4,TRBV6-6,CASSPGGENIQYF,TGTGCCAGCAGCCCCGGAGGAGAAAACATTCAGTACTTC
TRBD2,once,TRBJ2-1,TRBV29-1,CSVERGGLYEQFF,TGCAGCGTTGAACGGGGAGGGTTGTATGAGCAGTTCTTC
.,.,TRBJ2-6,TRBV7-2,CASSLGGFGANVLTF,TGTGCCAGCAGCTTAGGTGGCTTTGGGGCCAACGTCCTGACTTTC
.,.,TRBJ1-6,TRBV9,CASSVAPGSPLHF,TGTGCCAGCAGCGTAGCCCCCGGTTCACCCCTCCACTTT
TRBD1,.,TRBJ1-5,TRBV19,CASSGDRWSQPQHF,TGTGCCAGTAGTGGGGACAGGTGGAGTCAGCCCCAGCATTTT
.,.,TRBJ1-5,TRBV2,CASRSREPQPQHF,TGTGCCAGCAGGTCCCGAGAGCCCCAGCCCCAGCATTTT
.,.,TRBJ2-5,TRBV6-5,CASRGGGLETQYF,TGTGCCAGCAGGGGCGGAGGGCTAGAGACCCAGTACTTC
.,few,TRBJ1-5,TRBV11-2,CASSLHGGNQPQHF,TGTGCCAGCAGCTTACACGGTGGCAATCAGCCCCAGCATTTT
.,.,TRBJ2-1,TRBV5-4,CASSLDLANYNEQFF,TGTGCCAGCAGCTTGGACTTAGCAAACTACAATGAGCAGTTCTTC
.,.,TRBJ2-1,TRBV27,CASSLAAFSSYNEQFF,TGTGCCAGCAGTTTGGCTGCTTTCAGCTCCTACAATGAGCAGTTCTTC
.,.,TRBJ2-7,TRBV5-6,CASSLRESYYEQYF,TGTGCCAGCAGCTTGCGGGAGAGCTACTACGAGCAGTACTTC
TRBD1,.,TRBJ2-1,TRBV2,CASSEARQGPHEQFF,TGTGCCAGCAGTGAAGCGAGACAGGGACCACATGAGCAGTTCTTC
.,.,TRBJ2-7,TRBV27,CASSPGGLEQYF,TGTGCCAGCAGTCCCGGAGGGCTCGAGCAGTACTTC
.,once,TRBJ1-5,TRBV7-2,CASSRGLAQPQHF,TGTGCCAGCAGCCGAGGGCTTGCCCAGCCCCAGCATTTT
.,.,TRBJ1-5,TRBV7-2,CASSTQGTTGRPQHF,TGTGCCAGCAGCACACAGGGAACCACAGGCCGGCCCCAGCATTTT
TRBD2,.,TRBJ2-7,TRBV6-5,CASSSGLDGYEQYF,TGTGCCAGCAGCTCCGGACTAGATGGGTACGAGCAGTACTTC
.,.,TRBJ2-7,TRBV15,CATSTTAFRWDEQYF,TGTGCCACCAGCACAACAGCCTTTAGATGGGACGAGCAGTACTTC
.,.,TRBJ2-7,TRBV28,CASRDGWGGIRQGYEQYF,TGTGCCAGCAGAGACGGTTGGGGAGGAATACGTCAGGGCTACGAGCAGTACTTC
.,.,TRBJ2-3,TRBV6-1,CASSERRGGRTDTQYF,TGTGCCAGCAGTGAGCGGCGGGGAGGTCGCACAGATACGCAGTATTTT
TRBD1,once,TRBJ1-2,TRBV7-8,CASSPDRGYGYTF,TGTGCCAGCAGCCCGGACAGGGGCTATGGCTACACCTTC
TRBD2,.,TRBJ2-1,TRBV10-2,CASSESSGNYNEQFF,TGCGCCAGCAGTGAATCTAGCGGGAACTACAATGAGCAGTTCTTC
TRBD1,few,TRBJ1-1,TRBV11-2,CASSRNRGRTEAFF,TGTGCCAGCAGCCGTAACAGGGGGCGCACTGAAGCTTTCTTT
.,.,TRBJ1-1,TRBV29-1,CSVEISRGTEAFF,TGCAGCGTTGAGATCTCCAGGGGAACTGAAGCTTTCTTT
.,.,TRBJ1-5,TRBV7-2,CASSSYNQPQHF,TGTGCCAGCAGCTCGTACAATCAGCCCCAGCATTTT
.,.,TRBJ1-1,TRBV7-2,CASSLGRSNTEAFF,TGTGCCAGCAGCTTGGGGAGGTCGAACACTGAAGCTTTCTTT
.,.,TRBJ2-1,TRBV6-4,CASSDTRLWFF,TGTGCCAGCAGCGATACTAGACTATGGTTCTTC
.,.,TRBJ2-2,TRBV20-1,CSARVPGELFF,TGCAGTGCCAGGGTTCCCGGGGAGCTGTTTTTT
TRBD2,once,TRBJ2-3,TRBV5-1,CASSLTSEGDTQYF,TGCGCCAGCAGCTTGACTAGCGAGGGCGATACGCAGTATTTT
.,few,TRBJ1-3,TRBV6-5,CASSYFMSGNTIYF,TGTGCCAGCAGTTACTTCATGTCTGGAAACACCATATATTTT
.,.,TRBJ2-3,TRBV18,CASSPASSSTDTQYF,TGTGCCAGCTCACCAGCATCCAGTAGCACAGATACGCAGTATTTT
.,.,TRBJ1-1,TRBV9,CASSPRTVLTEAFF,TGTGCCAGCAGCCCCAGGACAGTTCTAACTGAAGCTTTCTTT
.,.,TRBJ1-5,TRBV11-2,CASSLYFNQPQHF,TGTGCCAGCAGCTTATACTTCAATCAGCCCCAGCATTTT
.,.,TRBJ1-2,TRBV19,CASTVYWGDGYTF,TGTGCCAGTACCGTATATTGGGGCGATGGCTACACCTTC
.,.,TRBJ1-6,TRBV2,CASSYRTTGYLHF,TGTGCCAGCAGTTACCGGACCACAGGCTACCTCCACTTT
.,.,TRBJ2-1,TRBV27,CATTRPGSVYNEQFF,TGTGCCACCACTAGACCCGGATCGGTCTACAATGAGCAGTTCTTC
.,.,TRBJ2-2,TRBV13,CASSLVLSEWGDGTGELFF,TGTGCCAGCAGCTTAGTGCTTAGCGAATGGGGGGACGGAACCGGGGAGCTGTTTTTT
TRBD2,.,TRBJ2-1,TRBV19,CASSRTSGLPPEQFF,TGTGCCAGTAGTAGGACTAGCGGCCTGCCCCCTGAGCAGTTCTTC